The 21 T cell receptor beta chains presented below share a single source sample, sequenced in a study of ipilimumab plus nivolumab after autologous stem cell transplantation. TCRdb keeps only in-frame clones here, not all; method: immunoSEQ multiplex PCR. The table has about 16,000 clones, approximately 81% seen once. The material was PBMCs, obtained in a trial of ipilimumab plus nivolumab as post-transplant consolidation. The origin of the receptors is a male donor with diffuse large B-cell lymphoma.

The chain's CDR3 is CSVDGQGGSYEQYF. CDR3 sequence (DNA): TGCAGCGTTGATGGACAGGGCGGATCCTACGAGCAGTACTTC. The chain employs TRBV29-1 and TRBJ2-7; TRBD1 aligns across 8 bases. Trimming took 3 bases from V and 1 from J; bases not matched to a gene: 5. This CDR3 is 14 amino acids long. Germline V CDR1 and CDR2: SQVTM, ANQGSEA.

This clone was counted a few times. The chain joins TRBV15 to TRBJ1-1, with a weak D call TRBD1 (6 bases). The CDR3 length is 17 residues. V gave up 0 bases and J gave up 4 bases, with 18 bases separating them. Germline loops: CDR1 LNHNV, CDR2 YYDKDF (reference sequence). CDR3 bases: TGTGCCACCAGCAGAGATCTTTTGGGGGCTGGTGGCACTGAAGCTTTCTTT. Its translation: CATSRDLLGAGGTEAFF. Based on the CDR3 plus reference TRBV15 and TRBJ1-1, the full variable domain is DAMVIQNPRYQVTQFGKPVTLSCSQTLNHNVMYWYQQKSSQAPKLLFHYYDKDFNNEADTPDNFQSRRPNTSFCFLDIRSPGLGDTAMYLCATSRDLLGAGGTEAFFGQGTRLTVV.

The chain combines TRBV7-6 with TRBJ2-7, with D unclear. The CDR3 runs to 14 residues. Germline-derived CDR1 and CDR2 are SGHVS and FNYEAQ. Trimming took off 5 bases at V and 2 bases at J, with 13 bases between the two ends. The CDR3 here is CASSPPQAAYEQYF. CDR3 nucleotides: TGTGCCAGCAGCCCCCCCCAGGCAGCCTACGAGCAGTACTTC.

The rearrangement joins TRBV7-5 to TRBJ2-3; whether TRBD1, the table's D call, matches the DNA was not checked. TRBV7-5 is flagged as a pseudogene. CDR3 length: 17 residues. DNA for the CDR3: TGTGTCAGAAGCTCCCGCCGAAGGGACAGTAGCACAGATACGCAGTATTTT. This sequence encodes CVRSSRRRDSSTDTQYF.

This clone appeared a single time. The gene calls are TRBV9 and TRBJ1-1; TRBD1 might be the D (5 bases). The germline V and J ends were trimmed by 3 bases and 2 bases, with 8 bases remaining between them. The germline gives CDR1 SGDLS, CDR2 YYNGEE. This CDR3 contains 13 residues. The CDR3 region is CASSEGINTEAFF. In DNA, the CDR3 is TGTGCCAGCAGCGAGGGGATAAACACTGAAGCTTTCTTT.

The chain has TRBV11-2 and TRBJ2-5; 8 nucleotides match TRBD1. V lost 0 bases and J lost 7; bases outside the gene matches: 7. CDR1 is SGHAT and CDR2 is FQNNGV in the germline V gene. The CDR3 has 15 amino acids. The CDR3 spells CASSLDYAGGGTQYF. CDR3 in DNA: TGTGCCAGCAGCTTAGATTATGCAGGGGGCGGGACCCAGTACTTC.

The rearrangement joins TRBV21-1 to TRBJ2-4; TRBD2, as called in the table, went unchecked against the DNA. TRBV21-1 is deemed a pseudogene. CDR3 length equals 17 residues. This chain's CDR3 is CASSSILGEGIKNIQYF. The CDR3, as DNA: TGTGCCAGCAGCTCAATCCTGGGGGAGGGGATAAAAAACATTCAGTACTTC.

This clone showed up just a few times. CDR3: CASQATSGGAGTQYF. For the CDR3, the DNA is TGTGCCAGCCAAGCCACTAGCGGGGGGGCAGGGACCCAGTACTTC. The gene calls are TRBV7-9 and TRBJ2-5, with 13 nucleotides matching TRBD2. Germline V CDR1 and CDR2: SEHNR, FQNEAQ (reference sequence). V shed 8 bases, J shed 7 bases, and the junction held 10 bases outside the gene matches. The CDR3 consists of 15 residues. The full variable domain, completed using reference TRBV7-9 and TRBJ2-5, is DTGVSQNPRHKITKRGQNVTFRCDPISEHNRLYWYRQTLGQGPEFLTYFQNEAQLEKSRLLSDRFSAERPKGSFSTLEIQRTEQGDSAMYLCASQATSGGAGTQYFGPGTRLLVL.

In its sample, this clone was seen a few times. The V gene is TRBV27, the J gene TRBJ2-1; D call uncertain. There are 14 residues in the CDR3. V lost 2 bases, J lost 9 bases, and 14 bases lay in between. Germline assignment: CDR1 MNHEY and CDR2 SMNVEV (reference sequence). The CDR3 region is CASSLAGALGEQFF. CDR3 DNA: TGTGCCAGCAGTTTAGCAGGTGCGCTAGGTGAGCAGTTCTTC.

V is TRBV5-6 and J is TRBJ2-5; TRBD1 matches 9 bases. Germline V lookup: CDR1 SGHDT, CDR2 YYEEEE. CDR3 length: 14 residues. Losses at the gene ends were 3 bases for V and 1 base for J; bases not matched to a gene: 1. Here the CDR3 reads CASSSGQGQETQYF. The CDR3 DNA reads as TGTGCCAGCAGCTCGGGACAGGGCCAAGAGACCCAGTACTTC. Full variable domain (missing parts from reference TRBV5-6 and TRBJ2-5): DAGVTQSPTHLIKTRGQQVTLRCSPKSGHDTVSWYQQALGQGPQFIFQYYEEEERQRGNFPDRFSGHQFPNYSSELNVNALLLGDSALYLCASSSGQGQETQYFGPGTRLLVL.

The rearrangement uses TRBV5-1 and TRBJ2-3; 10 bases line up with TRBD1. V lost 0 bases and J lost 5; bases outside the gene matches: 3. CDR1 is SGHRS and CDR2 is YFSETQ in the germline V gene. CDR3 length equals 15 residues. The CDR3 nucleotides read TGCGCCAGCAGCTTGGGGACAGGGGGGCAAGATACGCAGTATTTT. Translating gives CASSLGTGGQDTQYF.

The chain combines TRBV9 with TRBJ2-3; 10 bases are a match to TRBD2. Germline V gene sequence: CDR1 SGDLS, CDR2 YYNGEE. CDR3 length: 16 residues. The junction had 2 bases not matched to a gene; V was cut back by 0 bases and J by 1 base. The CDR3 sequence: CASSVAGTSGTDTQYF. CDR3 coding DNA: TGTGCCAGCAGCGTAGCAGGGACTAGCGGCACAGATACGCAGTATTTT. The full variable domain, completed using reference TRBV9 and TRBJ2-3, is DSGVTQTPKHLITATGQRVTLRCSPRSGDLSVYWYQQSLDQGLQFLIQYYNGEERAKGNILERFSAQQFPDLHSELNLSSLELGDSALYFCASSVAGTSGTDTQYFGPGTRLTVL.

The V gene is TRBV27, the J gene TRBJ2-3; D assignment may be TRBD1 or TRBD2 (6 bases each). Trimming pared 5 bases from V and 4 bases from J, leaving 10 bases between. The CDR3 is 13 residues long. Germline assignment: CDR1 MNHEY and CDR2 SMNVEV (reference sequence). In DNA, the CDR3 is TGTGCCAGCAGTGGGGGGCCGGCAGATACGCAGTATTTT. This sequence encodes CASSGGPADTQYF.

V is TRBV7-2 and J is TRBJ2-1; D gene ambiguous. The CDR3 totals 15 residues. V dropped 1 base and J dropped 5 bases, with 12 bases sitting between them. Germline CDR1 reads SGHTA; CDR2 reads FQGNSA. The CDR3 DNA sequence: TGTGCCAGCAGCTTAGAGTTCCAGGTCAACAATGAGCAGTTCTTC. It yields the protein CASSLEFQVNNEQFF.

The genes are TRBV20-1 and TRBJ1-2; D remains unclear. The V end was cut by 0 bases, the J end by 5 bases, with 4 bases between. Germline V gene sequence: CDR1 DFQATT, CDR2 SNEGSKA (reference sequence). This CDR3 has 11 amino acids. CDR3 coding DNA: TGCAGTGCTAGAGAACAGTATGGCTACACCTTC. This codes for CSAREQYGYTF.

This chain uses TRBV19 with TRBJ1-2; TRBD1 matches at 12 bases. There are 13 residues in the CDR3. CDR1 is LNHDA and CDR2 is SQIVND in the germline V gene (reference sequence). After removal of 6 bases from V and 8 bases from J, the junction contained 4 bases not matched to a gene. CDR3 DNA: TGTGCCAGTAGGGGACAGGGGGCGCAAGGCTACACCTTC. Amino acids: CASRGQGAQGYTF.

The rearrangement links TRBV6-5 to TRBJ2-2, with D unresolved. CDR1 and CDR2 (germline): MNHEY, SVGAGI. The CDR3 is 14 amino acids. Deletions cut 3 bases from V and 6 bases from J, with 11 bases between. CDR3 residues: CASSYNFEAGELFF. The CDR3 coding sequence is TGTGCCAGCAGTTATAACTTTGAGGCCGGGGAGCTGTTTTTT.

Comments on this clone: Other DNA sequences of this sample code for an identical CDR3. The CDR3: CASSKVGTGGVYGYTF. CDR3 in DNA: TGTGCCAGCAGCAAAGTCGGTACAGGGGGTGTCTATGGCTACACCTTC. The V call is TRBV21-1, the J call TRBJ1-2; TRBD1, the table's D call, lacks a check against the DNA. TRBV21-1 is tagged as a pseudogene. The CDR3 runs to 16 residues.

The chain employs TRBV11-2 and TRBJ2-3; the match to TRBD1 covers 9 bases. With 5 bases clipped from V and 0 bases from J, the junction kept 3 bases outside the gene matches. Germline CDR1 reads SGHAT; CDR2 reads FQNNGV. The length of the CDR3 is 15 residues. As DNA, the CDR3 is TGTGCCAGCAGCAGCGACAGGGGGAGCACAGATACGCAGTATTTT. It yields the protein CASSSDRGSTDTQYF.

The chain employs TRBV4-3 and TRBJ1-5, with D perhaps TRBD1 (5 bases). The V gene lost 0 bases and the J gene lost 3 bases, with 15 bases spanning the gap. The V gene's germline CDR1 is LGHNA and CDR2 YSLEER. CDR3 length equals 17 residues. The CDR3 bases are TGCGCCAGCAGCCAAGATCGGGGGGGTTCCCACAATCAGCCCCAGCATTTT. Protein sequence: CASSQDRGGSHNQPQHF.

This chain uses TRBV5-8 with TRBJ2-6; D gene uncertain. The germline V gene encodes CDR1 SGHTS and CDR2 YDEGEE. The CDR3 is 17 amino acids. V shed 6 bases and J shed 5 bases, with 21 bases lying between them. This chain's CDR3 is CASIVCHPQSRANVLTF. The CDR3 DNA sequence: TGTGCCAGCATAGTGTGTCATCCACAAAGTCGGGCCAACGTCCTGACTTTC.